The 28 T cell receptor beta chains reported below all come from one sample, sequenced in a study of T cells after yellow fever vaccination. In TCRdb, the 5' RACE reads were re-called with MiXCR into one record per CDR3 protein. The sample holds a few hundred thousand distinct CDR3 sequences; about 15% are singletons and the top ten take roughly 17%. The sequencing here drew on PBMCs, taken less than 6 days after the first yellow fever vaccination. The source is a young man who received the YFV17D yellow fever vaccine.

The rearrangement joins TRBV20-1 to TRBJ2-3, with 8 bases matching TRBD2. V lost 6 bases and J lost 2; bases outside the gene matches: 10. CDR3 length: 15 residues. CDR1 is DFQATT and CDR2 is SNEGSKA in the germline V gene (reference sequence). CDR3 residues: CSAPISGGVTDTQYF. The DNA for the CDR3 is TGCAGTGCACCTATATCGGGGGGGGTCACAGATACGCAGTATTTT.

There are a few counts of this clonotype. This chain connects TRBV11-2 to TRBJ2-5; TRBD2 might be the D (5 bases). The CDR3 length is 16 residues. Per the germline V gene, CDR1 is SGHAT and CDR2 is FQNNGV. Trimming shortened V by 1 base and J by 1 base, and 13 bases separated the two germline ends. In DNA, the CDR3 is TGTGCCAGCAGCTTAGCCCCAGGAGGACTCCAAGAGACCCAGTACTTC. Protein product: CASSLAPGGLQETQYF.

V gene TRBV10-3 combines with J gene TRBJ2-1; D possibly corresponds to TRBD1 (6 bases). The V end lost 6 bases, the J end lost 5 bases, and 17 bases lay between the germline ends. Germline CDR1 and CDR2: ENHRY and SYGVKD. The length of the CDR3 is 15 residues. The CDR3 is CAISDTGRRDNEQFF. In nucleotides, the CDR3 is TGTGCCATCAGCGATACAGGGAGAAGGGACAATGAGCAGTTCTTC.

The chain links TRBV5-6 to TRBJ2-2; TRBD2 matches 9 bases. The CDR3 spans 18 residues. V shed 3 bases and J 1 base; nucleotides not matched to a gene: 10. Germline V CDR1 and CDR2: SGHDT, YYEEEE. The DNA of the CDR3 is TGTGCCAGCAGCTCCCGACGGGCTAGCGGGGTGAACACCGGGGAGCTGTTTTTT. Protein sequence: CASSSRRASGVNTGELFF.

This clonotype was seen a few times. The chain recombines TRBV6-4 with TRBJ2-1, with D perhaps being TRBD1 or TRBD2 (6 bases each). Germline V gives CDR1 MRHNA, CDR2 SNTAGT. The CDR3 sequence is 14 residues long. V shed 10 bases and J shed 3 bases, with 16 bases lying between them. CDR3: CATRRGPNYNEQFF. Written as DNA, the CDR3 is TGTGCCACCCGACGGGGGCCTAACTACAATGAGCAGTTCTTC.

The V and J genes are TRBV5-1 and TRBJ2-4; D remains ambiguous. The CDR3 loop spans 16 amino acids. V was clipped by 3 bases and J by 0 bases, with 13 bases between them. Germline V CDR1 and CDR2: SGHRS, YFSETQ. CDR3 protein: CASSSGPRLAKNIQYF. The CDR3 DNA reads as TGCGCCAGCAGCTCCGGACCGAGACTAGCCAAAAACATTCAGTACTTC.

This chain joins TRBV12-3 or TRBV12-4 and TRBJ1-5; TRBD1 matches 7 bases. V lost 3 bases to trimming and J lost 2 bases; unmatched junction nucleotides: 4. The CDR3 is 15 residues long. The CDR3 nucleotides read TGTGCCAGCAGTTTTTTTCAGGGGGGCAATCAGCCCCAGCATTTT. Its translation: CASSFFQGGNQPQHF.

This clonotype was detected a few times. The DNA for the CDR3 is TGCAGCGTCGACCTGACAGGGGGAAACATTCAGTACTTC. It yields the protein CSVDLTGGNIQYF. V usage is TRBV29-1 and J usage is TRBJ2-4; 9 positions match TRBD1. The CDR3 is 13 residues long. The V gene end was trimmed by 6 bases and the J gene end by 6 bases; junction bases not matched to a gene: 6. Looked up from germline, CDR1 is SQVTM and CDR2 is ANQGSEA.

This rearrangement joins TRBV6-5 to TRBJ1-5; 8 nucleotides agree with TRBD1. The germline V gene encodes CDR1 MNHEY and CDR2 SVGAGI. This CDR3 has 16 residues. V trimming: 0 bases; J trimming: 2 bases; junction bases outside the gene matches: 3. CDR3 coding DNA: TGTGCCAGCAGTTACTCGGCGGGACAGGGCAATCAGCCCCAGCATTTT. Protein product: CASSYSAGQGNQPQHF.

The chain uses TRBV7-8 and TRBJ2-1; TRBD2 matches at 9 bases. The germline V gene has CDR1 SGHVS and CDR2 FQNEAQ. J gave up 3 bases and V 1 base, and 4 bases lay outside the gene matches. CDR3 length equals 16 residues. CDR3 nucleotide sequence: TGTGCCAGCAGCTTAGACAGCGGGGGGTTCTACAATGAGCAGTTCTTC. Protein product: CASSLDSGGFYNEQFF.

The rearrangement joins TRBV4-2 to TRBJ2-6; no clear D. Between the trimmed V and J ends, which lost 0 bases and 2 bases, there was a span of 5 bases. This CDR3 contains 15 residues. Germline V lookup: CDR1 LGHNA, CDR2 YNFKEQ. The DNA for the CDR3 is TGTGCCAGCAGCCAAGACGTTACTGGGGCCAACGTCCTGACTTTC. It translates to CASSQDVTGANVLTF.

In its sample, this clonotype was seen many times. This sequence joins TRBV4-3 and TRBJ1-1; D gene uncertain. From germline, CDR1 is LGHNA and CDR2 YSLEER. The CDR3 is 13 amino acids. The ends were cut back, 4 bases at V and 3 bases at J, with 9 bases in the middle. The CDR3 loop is CASSRAFDTEAFF. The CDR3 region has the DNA TGCGCCAGCAGCCGAGCATTTGACACTGAAGCTTTCTTT.

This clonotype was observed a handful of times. CDR3 sequence reads: CASSAGGGYEQYF. The CDR3 coding sequence is TGTGCCAGCTCGGCGGGAGGCGGCTACGAGCAGTACTTC. The rearrangement links TRBV18 to TRBJ2-7, with TRBD2 matching over 8 bases. The germline V gene encodes CDR1 KGHSH and CDR2 LQKENI. The CDR3 spans 13 residues. The V and J ends lost 6 bases and 3 bases, in that order; junction bases with no gene match: 4.

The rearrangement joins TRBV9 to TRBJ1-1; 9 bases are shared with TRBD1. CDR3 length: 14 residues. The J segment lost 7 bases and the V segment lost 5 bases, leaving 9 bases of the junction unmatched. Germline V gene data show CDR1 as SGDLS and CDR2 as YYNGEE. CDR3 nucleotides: TGTGCCAGCAGTAGGGGACAGGGTAGCAATGAAGCTTTCTTT. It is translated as CASSRGQGSNEAFF.

CDR3 loop: CASSLKKGRYGELFF. The CDR3 coding sequence is TGTGCCAGCAGCTTGAAGAAGGGGAGGTACGGGGAGCTGTTTTTT. V gene TRBV5-6 combines with J gene TRBJ2-2, with a possible D match to TRBD2 (6 bases). This CDR3 comprises 15 residues. V was shortened by 1 base and J by 7 bases, with 14 bases between the two germline ends. From germline, CDR1 is SGHDT and CDR2 YYEEEE.

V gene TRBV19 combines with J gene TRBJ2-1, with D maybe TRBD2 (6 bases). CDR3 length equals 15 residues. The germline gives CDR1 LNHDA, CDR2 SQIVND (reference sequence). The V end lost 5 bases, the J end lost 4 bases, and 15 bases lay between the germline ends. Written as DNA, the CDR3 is TGTGCCAGTAGTGCGCCGGGGGTCCCTTACAATGAGCAGTTCTTC. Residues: CASSAPGVPYNEQFF.

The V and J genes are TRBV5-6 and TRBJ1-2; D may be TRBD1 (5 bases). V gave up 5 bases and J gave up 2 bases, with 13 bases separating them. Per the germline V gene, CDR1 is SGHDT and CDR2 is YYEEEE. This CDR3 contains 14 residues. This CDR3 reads CASRGTDLNYGYTF. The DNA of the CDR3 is TGTGCCAGCAGGGGGACGGACTTAAACTATGGCTACACCTTC.

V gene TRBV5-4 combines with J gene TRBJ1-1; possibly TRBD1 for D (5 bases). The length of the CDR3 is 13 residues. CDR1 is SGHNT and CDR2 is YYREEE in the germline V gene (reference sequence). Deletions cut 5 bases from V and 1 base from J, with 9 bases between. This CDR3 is CASRWDWNTEAFF. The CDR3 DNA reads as TGTGCCAGCAGATGGGACTGGAACACTGAAGCTTTCTTT.

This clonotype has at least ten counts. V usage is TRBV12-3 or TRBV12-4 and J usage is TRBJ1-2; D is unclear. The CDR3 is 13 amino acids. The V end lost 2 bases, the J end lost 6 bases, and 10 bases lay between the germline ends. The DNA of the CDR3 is TGTGCCAGCAGTTTAAGGCTGTGGAATGGCTACACCTTC. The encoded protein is CASSLRLWNGYTF.

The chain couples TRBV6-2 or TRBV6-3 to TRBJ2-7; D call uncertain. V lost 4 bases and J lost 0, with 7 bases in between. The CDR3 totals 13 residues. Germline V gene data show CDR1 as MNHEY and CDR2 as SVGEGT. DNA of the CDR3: TGTGCCAGCAGTTTCTACATCTCCTACGAGCAGTACTTC. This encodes CASSFYISYEQYF.

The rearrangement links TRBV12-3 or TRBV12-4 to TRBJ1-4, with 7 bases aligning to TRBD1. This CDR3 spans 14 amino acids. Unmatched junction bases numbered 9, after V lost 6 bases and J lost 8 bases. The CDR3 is CASRLTGQREKLFF. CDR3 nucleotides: TGTGCCAGCAGACTGACAGGGCAACGAGAAAAACTGTTTTTT.

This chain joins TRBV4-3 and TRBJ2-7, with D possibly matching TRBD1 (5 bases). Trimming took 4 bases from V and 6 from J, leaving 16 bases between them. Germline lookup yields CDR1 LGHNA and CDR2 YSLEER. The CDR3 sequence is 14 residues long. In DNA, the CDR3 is TGCGCCAGCAGCCCTTACTCCGGAAGGGGCGAGCAGTACTTC. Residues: CASSPYSGRGEQYF.

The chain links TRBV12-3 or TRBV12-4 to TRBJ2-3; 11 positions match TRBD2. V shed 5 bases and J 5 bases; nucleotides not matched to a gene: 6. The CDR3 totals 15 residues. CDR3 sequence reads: CASSALAGGRDTQYF. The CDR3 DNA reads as TGTGCCAGCAGTGCTCTAGCGGGGGGAAGAGATACGCAGTATTTT.

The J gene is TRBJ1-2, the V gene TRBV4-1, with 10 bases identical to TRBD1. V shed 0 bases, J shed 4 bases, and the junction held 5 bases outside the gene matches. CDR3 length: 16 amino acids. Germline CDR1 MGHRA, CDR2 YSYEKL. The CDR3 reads CASSQDGGQGTYGYTF. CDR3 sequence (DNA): TGCGCCAGCAGCCAAGATGGGGGACAGGGGACCTATGGCTACACCTTC.

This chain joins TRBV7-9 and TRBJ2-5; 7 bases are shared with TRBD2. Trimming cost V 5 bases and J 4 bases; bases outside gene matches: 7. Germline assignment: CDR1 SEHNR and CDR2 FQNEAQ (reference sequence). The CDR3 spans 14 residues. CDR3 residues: CASSPRGRAETQYF. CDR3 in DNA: TGTGCCAGCAGCCCTCGTGGGAGGGCAGAGACCCAGTACTTC. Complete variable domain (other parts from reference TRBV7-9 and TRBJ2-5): DTGVSQNPRHKITKRGQNVTFRCDPISEHNRLYWYRQTLGQGPEFLTYFQNEAQLEKSRLLSDRFSAERPKGSFSTLEIQRTEQGDSAMYLCASSPRGRAETQYFGPGTRLLVL.

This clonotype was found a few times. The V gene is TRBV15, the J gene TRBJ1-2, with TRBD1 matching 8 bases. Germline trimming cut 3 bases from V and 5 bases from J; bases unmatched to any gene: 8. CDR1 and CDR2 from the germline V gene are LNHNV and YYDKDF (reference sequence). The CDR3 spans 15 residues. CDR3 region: CATSSPVTGGYGYTF. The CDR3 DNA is TGTGCCACCAGCAGTCCCGTTACAGGGGGATATGGCTACACCTTC.

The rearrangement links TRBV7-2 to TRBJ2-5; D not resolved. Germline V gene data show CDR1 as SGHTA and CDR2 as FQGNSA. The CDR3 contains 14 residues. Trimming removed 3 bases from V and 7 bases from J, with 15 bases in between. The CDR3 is CASSLNLQPGTQYF. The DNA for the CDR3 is TGTGCCAGCAGCTTGAACCTTCAACCCGGGACCCAGTACTTC.

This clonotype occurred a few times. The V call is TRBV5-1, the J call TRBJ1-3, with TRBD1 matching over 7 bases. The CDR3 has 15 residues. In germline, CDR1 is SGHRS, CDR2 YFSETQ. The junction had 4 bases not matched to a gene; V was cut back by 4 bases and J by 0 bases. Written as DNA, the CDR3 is TGCGCCAGCAGCGCTCAGGGGGGCTCTGGAAACACCATATATTTT. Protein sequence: CASSAQGGSGNTIYF.